The entry below describes one TCR beta chain. The antigen remains undetermined. These data originate in a study of T cell responses to AZD1222 COVID-19 vaccine. Study results and limitations: Only six or seven AZD1222 recipients tested seropositive at baseline.

CDR1 LGHDT and CDR2 YNNKEL come from the germline V gene (reference sequence). J lost 6 bases, V lost 3 bases, and 10 bases had no gene match. This CDR3 has 15 residues. The assay was immunoSEQ multiplex PCR, and TCRdb's table has in-frame clones only and misses some. The table lists more than 60,000 clones, around 84% of them singletons. This TCR was recovered from an adult in good health. Specimen: peripheral blood, collected on day 0 of AZD1222 vaccination. V is TRBV3-1 (or the pseudogene TRBV3-2) and J is TRBJ1-2, with 7 positions matching TRBD1. For the CDR3, the DNA is TGTGCCAGCAGCCACTTTACTCGAGGGGGCAATGGCTACACCTTC. Its translation is CASSHFTRGGNGYTF.